The 16 T cell receptor beta chains presented below share a single source sample, sequenced in a study of cytomegalovirus exposure and HLA in healthy donors. Researchers ran the PCR with 60 Vbeta and 13 Jbeta primers. Clones were read by immunoSEQ multiplex PCR, and TCRdb kept only the in-frame ones, dropping some. Found here are 300,000 or so clones, approximately 84% of them singletons; the top ten hold roughly 2%. The sequencing sample was made of PBMCs. These receptors were obtained from a woman aged 40 to 50 in good health and CMV-seropositive.

The chain joins TRBV28 to TRBJ2-1, with 14 bases fitting TRBD2. Trimming took 7 bases from V and 4 from J; bases not matched to a gene: 12. The CDR3 has 18 amino acids. Looked up from germline, CDR1 is MDHEN and CDR2 is SYDVKM. This CDR3 reads CASTPVGLAGALYNEQFF. In DNA form, the CDR3 reads TGTGCCAGCACCCCCGTGGGACTAGCGGGAGCTCTTTACAATGAGCAGTTCTTC.

The chain couples TRBV6-5 to TRBJ2-2, with TRBD1 as a possible D gene (6 bases). CDR1 is MNHEY, CDR2 SVGAGI, per germline. The CDR3 consists of 15 residues. V dropped 8 bases and J dropped 3 bases, with 16 bases sitting between them. CDR3 DNA sequence: TGTGCCAGCGGTTCAGGGGACGCACACACCGGGGAGCTGTTTTTT. It yields the protein CASGSGDAHTGELFF.

This chain joins TRBV6-5 and TRBJ1-5; possibly TRBD1 for D (6 bases). CDR1 MNHEY and CDR2 SVGAGI come from the germline V gene. The CDR3 length is 16 residues. Trimming took 0 bases from V and 6 from J, leaving 15 bases between them. The CDR3 here is CASSYSQGRRGQPQHF. The CDR3 DNA reads as TGTGCCAGCAGTTACTCGCAGGGGCGGAGAGGTCAGCCCCAGCATTTT.

Notes on this clone: No DNA is shown, since the ends of the CDR3 on it are uncertain; the CDR3 is the one TCRdb lists. This chain links TRBV27 with TRBJ2-4; the table's D call of TRBD2 was not tested on the DNA. Germline CDR1 MNHEY, CDR2 SMNVEV (reference sequence). Counting both end residues, the CDR3 totals 15 amino acids. This chain's CDR3 is CASSSSGGPRNIQYF.

The chain joins TRBV30 to TRBJ2-1; D is perhaps TRBD2 (8 bases). Germline CDR1 is GTSNPN and CDR2 is SVGIG (reference sequence). The CDR3 totals 15 residues. Deletions cut 6 bases from V and 6 bases from J, with 21 bases between. CDR3 region: CACPQGGTRANEQFF. In nucleotides, the CDR3 is TGTGCCTGCCCCCAGGGGGGGACTAGGGCCAATGAGCAGTTCTTC.

The J gene is TRBJ2-5, the V gene TRBV5-6; the match to TRBD2 covers 10 bases. The CDR3 extends over 15 amino acids. The V gene end was trimmed by 4 bases and the J gene end by 5 bases; junction bases not matched to a gene: 8. Germline V gene data show CDR1 as SGHDT and CDR2 as YYEEEE. CDR3 amino acids: CASSPPSGGGETQYF. Written as DNA, the CDR3 is TGTGCCAGCAGCCCACCTAGCGGGGGAGGGGAGACCCAGTACTTC.

V usage is TRBV28 and J usage is TRBJ2-1; 7 bases match TRBD2. Looked up from germline, CDR1 is MDHEN and CDR2 is SYDVKM. CDR3 size: 17 residues. Trimming cost V 4 bases and J 2 bases; bases outside gene matches: 11. The CDR3 reads CASSSFPKGTTYNEQFF. Written as DNA, the CDR3 is TGTGCCAGCAGTTCCTTCCCTAAGGGGACTACCTACAATGAGCAGTTCTTC.

This chain joins TRBV5-1 and TRBJ2-5; 7 positions match TRBD1. The length of the CDR3 is 15 residues. CDR1 is SGHRS, CDR2 YFSETQ, per germline. The V gene end was trimmed by 3 bases and the J gene end by 2 bases; junction bases not matched to a gene: 7. The CDR3 region is CASSSVTGDQETQYF. The CDR3, as DNA: TGCGCCAGCAGCTCGGTAACAGGGGATCAAGAGACCCAGTACTTC.

The V call is TRBV7-3, the J call TRBJ2-3; 11 nucleotides line up with TRBD2. This CDR3 is 19 amino acids long. The V gene end was trimmed by 5 bases and the J gene end by 3 bases; junction bases not matched to a gene: 16. CDR1 and CDR2 from the germline V gene are SGHTA and FQGTGA. Written as DNA, the CDR3 is TGTGCCAGCAGCAGAACGGGTCTAGCGGGAGGAAGGGAGACAGATACGCAGTATTTT. As protein: CASSRTGLAGGRETDTQYF.

The chain uses TRBV29-1 and TRBJ2-1; D not certain. Germline CDR1 SQVTM, CDR2 ANQGSEA. V dropped 5 bases and J dropped 0 bases, with 11 bases sitting between them. This CDR3 is 14 amino acids long. CDR3 residues: CSVNKDSSYNEQFF. The CDR3 DNA is TGCAGCGTTAATAAAGATAGCTCCTACAATGAGCAGTTCTTC.

The V call is TRBV10-3, the J call TRBJ2-3; 9 bases line up with TRBD1. CDR3 size: 16 residues. Germline-derived CDR1 and CDR2 are ENHRY and SYGVKD. Trimming took 3 bases from V and 0 from J; bases not matched to a gene: 4. CDR3 bases: TGTGCCATCAGTGAAACAGGGGGCGCAAGCACAGATACGCAGTATTTT. This encodes CAISETGGASTDTQYF.

The chain carries TRBV18 and TRBJ2-3; 7 nucleotides match TRBD1. The J segment lost 2 bases and the V segment lost 8 bases, leaving 13 bases of the junction unmatched. CDR1 and CDR2 from the germline V gene are KGHSH and LQKENI. CDR3 length: 16 residues. The DNA of the CDR3 is TGTGCCAGCACAGGGGCCCCTGGTCCAAACACAGATACGCAGTATTTT. This encodes CASTGAPGPNTDTQYF.

This clone was recorded only once. Other DNA sequences in this sample translate to the same CDR3. The chain joins TRBV5-1 to TRBJ2-1; 8 bases are a match to TRBD1. Per the germline V gene, CDR1 is SGHRS and CDR2 is YFSETQ. The CDR3 runs to 15 residues. Losses at the gene ends were 4 bases for V and 3 bases for J; bases not matched to a gene: 6. The CDR3, as DNA: TGCGCCAGCAGCACAGGACAGGGTTACTACAATGAGCAGTTCTTC. This codes for CASSTGQGYYNEQFF. Filled out from reference TRBV5-1 and TRBJ2-1, the complete variable domain reads KAGVTQTPRYLIKTRGQQVTLSCSPISGHRSVSWYQQTPGQGLQFLFEYFSETQRNKGNFPGRFSGRQFSNSRSEMNVSTLELGDSALYLCASSTGQGYYNEQFFGPGTRLTVL.

This chain uses TRBV4-1 with TRBJ2-7; D may be TRBD2 (6 bases). Germline CDR1 reads MGHRA; CDR2 reads YSYEKL. CDR3 length: 15 amino acids. Trimming took off 0 bases at V and 3 bases at J, with 12 bases between the two ends. CDR3 sequence reads: CASSQDPGSFYEQYF. CDR3 nucleotides: TGCGCCAGCAGCCAAGATCCCGGGAGCTTCTACGAGCAGTACTTC.

The chain joins TRBV12-5 to TRBJ2-7, with 7 bases aligning to TRBD1. CDR1 is LGHNT and CDR2 is FRNRAP in the germline V gene. J was trimmed by 2 bases and V by 6 bases; bases with no gene match: 4. The CDR3 is 13 residues long. The CDR3: CASGSGQAYEQYF. CDR3 DNA: TGTGCTAGTGGCAGTGGACAGGCCTACGAGCAGTACTTC.

The CDR3 protein is CASSYGGSGRYEQYF. CDR3 sequence (DNA): TGTGCCAGCAGTTACGGCGGCAGCGGGAGGTACGAGCAGTACTTC. The J gene is TRBJ2-7, the V gene TRBV6-5; TRBD2 agrees at 9 bases. J lost 4 bases, V lost 2 bases, and 6 bases had no gene match. Germline V gives CDR1 MNHEY, CDR2 SVGAGI. The CDR3 runs 15 residues.